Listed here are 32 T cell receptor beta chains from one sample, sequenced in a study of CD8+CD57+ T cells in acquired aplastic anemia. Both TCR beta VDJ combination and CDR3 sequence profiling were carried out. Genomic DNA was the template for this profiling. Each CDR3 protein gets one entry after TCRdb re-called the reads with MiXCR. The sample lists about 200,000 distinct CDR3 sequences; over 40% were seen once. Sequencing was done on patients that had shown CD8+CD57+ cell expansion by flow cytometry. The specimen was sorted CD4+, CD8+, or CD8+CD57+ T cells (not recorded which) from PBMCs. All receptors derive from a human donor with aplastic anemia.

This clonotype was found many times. This CDR3 is CASSQGAGARNSPLHF. CDR3 DNA: TGCGCCAGCAGCCAAGGGGCAGGGGCTAGGAATTCACCCCTCCACTTT. This chain links TRBV4-1 with TRBJ1-6, with D possibly being TRBD1 (6 bases). CDR3 length: 16 residues. Trimming pared 1 base from V and 7 bases from J, leaving 14 bases between. The germline CDR1 and CDR2 sequences are MGHRA and YSYEKL.

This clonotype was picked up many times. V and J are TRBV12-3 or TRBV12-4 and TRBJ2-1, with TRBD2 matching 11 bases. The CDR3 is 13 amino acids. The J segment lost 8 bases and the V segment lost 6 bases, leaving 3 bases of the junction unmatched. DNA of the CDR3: TGTGCCAGCAGGGAGACTAGCGGGGATGAGCAGTTCTTC. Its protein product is CASRETSGDEQFF.

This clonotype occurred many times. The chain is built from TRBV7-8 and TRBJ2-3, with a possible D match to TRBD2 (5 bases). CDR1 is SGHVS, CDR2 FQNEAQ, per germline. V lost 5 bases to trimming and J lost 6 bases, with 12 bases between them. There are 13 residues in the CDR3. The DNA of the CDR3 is TGTGCCAGCAGCCTTCCTAGCAAGGATACGCAGTATTTT. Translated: CASSLPSKDTQYF.

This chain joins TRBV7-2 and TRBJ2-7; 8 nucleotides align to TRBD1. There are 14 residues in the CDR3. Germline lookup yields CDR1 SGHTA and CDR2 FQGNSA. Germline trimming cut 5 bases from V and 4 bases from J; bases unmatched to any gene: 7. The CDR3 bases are TGTGCCAGCAGCCTACGGACAGGGATGTACGAGCAGTACTTC. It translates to CASSLRTGMYEQYF.

The CDR3 loop reads CASSTRDHRANYGYTF. As DNA, the CDR3 is TGTGCCAGTAGTACCCGCGACCATCGAGCTAACTATGGCTACACCTTC. The chain links TRBV19 to TRBJ1-2; D is unclear. V lost 4 bases, J lost 0 bases, and 15 bases lay in between. This CDR3 has 16 residues. Germline CDR1 and CDR2: LNHDA and SQIVND (reference sequence). Full variable domain (rest looked up from reference TRBV19 and TRBJ1-2): DGGITQSPKYLFRKEGQNVTLSCEQNLNHDAMYWYRQDPGQGLRLIYYSQIVNDFQKGDIAEGYSVSREKKESFPLTVTSAQKNPTAFYLCASSTRDHRANYGYTFGSGTRLTVV.

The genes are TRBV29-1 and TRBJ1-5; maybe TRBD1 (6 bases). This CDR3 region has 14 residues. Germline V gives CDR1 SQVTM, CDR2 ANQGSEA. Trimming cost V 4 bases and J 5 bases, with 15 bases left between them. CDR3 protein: CSVVAGQPDQPQHF. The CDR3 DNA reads TGCAGCGTTGTTGCTGGACAGCCGGATCAGCCCCAGCATTTT.

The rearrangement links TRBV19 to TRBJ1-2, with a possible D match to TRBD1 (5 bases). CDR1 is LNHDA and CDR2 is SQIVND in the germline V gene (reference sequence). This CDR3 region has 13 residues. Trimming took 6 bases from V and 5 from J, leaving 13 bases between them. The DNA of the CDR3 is TGTGCCAGTAGGCTTCGGGGGAATTATGGCTACACCTTC. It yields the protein CASRLRGNYGYTF.

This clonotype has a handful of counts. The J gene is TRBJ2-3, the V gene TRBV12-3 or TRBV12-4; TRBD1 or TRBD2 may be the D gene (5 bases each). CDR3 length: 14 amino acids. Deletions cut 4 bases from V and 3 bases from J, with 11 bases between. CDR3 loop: CASSWDLRTDTQYF. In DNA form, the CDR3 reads TGTGCCAGCAGTTGGGACCTGAGGACAGATACGCAGTATTTT.

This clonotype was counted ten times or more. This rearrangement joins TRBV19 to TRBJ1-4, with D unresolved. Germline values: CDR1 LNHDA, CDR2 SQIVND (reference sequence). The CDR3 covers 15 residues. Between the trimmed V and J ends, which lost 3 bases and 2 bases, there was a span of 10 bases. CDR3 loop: CASSIRAATNEKLFF. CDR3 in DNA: TGTGCCAGTAGTATTCGGGCAGCGACTAATGAAAAACTGTTTTTT.

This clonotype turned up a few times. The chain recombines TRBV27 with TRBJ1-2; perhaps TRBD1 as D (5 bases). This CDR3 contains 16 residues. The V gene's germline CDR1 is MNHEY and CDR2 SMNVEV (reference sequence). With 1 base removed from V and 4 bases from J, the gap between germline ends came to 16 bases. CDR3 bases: TGTGCCAGCAGTTTATTGGGGGGGTCTTCAGGCTATGGCTACACCTTC. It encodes CASSLLGGSSGYGYTF.

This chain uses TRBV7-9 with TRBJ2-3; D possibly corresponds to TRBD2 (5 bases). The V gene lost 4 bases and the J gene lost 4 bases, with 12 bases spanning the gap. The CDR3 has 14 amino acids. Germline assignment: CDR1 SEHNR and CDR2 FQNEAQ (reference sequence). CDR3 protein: CASSSELSADTQYF. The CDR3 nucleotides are TGTGCCAGCAGCTCGGAACTTAGCGCAGATACGCAGTATTTT. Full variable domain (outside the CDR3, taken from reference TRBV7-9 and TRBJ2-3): DTGVSQNPRHKITKRGQNVTFRCDPISEHNRLYWYRQTLGQGPEFLTYFQNEAQLEKSRLLSDRFSAERPKGSFSTLEIQRTEQGDSAMYLCASSSELSADTQYFGPGTRLTVL.

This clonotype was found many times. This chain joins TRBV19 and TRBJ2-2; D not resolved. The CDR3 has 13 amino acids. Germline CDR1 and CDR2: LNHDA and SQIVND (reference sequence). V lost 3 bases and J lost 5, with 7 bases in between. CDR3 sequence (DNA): TGTGCCAGTAGTATGCAAACTACCGGGGAGCTGTTTTTT. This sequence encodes CASSMQTTGELFF.

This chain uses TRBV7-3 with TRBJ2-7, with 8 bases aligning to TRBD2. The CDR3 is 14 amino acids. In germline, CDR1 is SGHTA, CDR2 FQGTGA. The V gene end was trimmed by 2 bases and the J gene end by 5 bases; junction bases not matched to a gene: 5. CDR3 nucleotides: TGTGCCAGCAGCTTAGCCGGGACTAGTGACGAGCAGTACTTC. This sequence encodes CASSLAGTSDEQYF.

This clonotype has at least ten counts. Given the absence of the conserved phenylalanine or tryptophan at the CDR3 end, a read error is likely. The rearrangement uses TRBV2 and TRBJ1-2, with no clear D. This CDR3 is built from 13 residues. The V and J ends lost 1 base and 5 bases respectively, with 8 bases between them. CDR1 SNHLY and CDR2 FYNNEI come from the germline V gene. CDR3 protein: CASSEGELYGYTL. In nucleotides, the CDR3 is TGTGCCAGCAGTGAAGGGGAACTTTATGGCTACACCCTC.

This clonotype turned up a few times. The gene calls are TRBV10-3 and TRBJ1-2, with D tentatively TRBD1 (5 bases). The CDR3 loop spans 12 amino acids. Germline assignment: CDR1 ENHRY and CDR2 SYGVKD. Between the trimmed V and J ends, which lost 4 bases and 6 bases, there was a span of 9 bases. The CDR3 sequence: CAISGTGDGYTF. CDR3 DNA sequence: TGTGCCATCAGTGGAACGGGGGATGGCTACACCTTC.

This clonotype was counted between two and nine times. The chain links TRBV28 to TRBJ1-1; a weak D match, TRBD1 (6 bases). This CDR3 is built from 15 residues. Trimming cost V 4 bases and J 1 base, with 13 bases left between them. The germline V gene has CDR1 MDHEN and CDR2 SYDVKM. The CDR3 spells CASSSPGQRNTEAFF. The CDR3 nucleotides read TGTGCCAGCAGTTCCCCGGGACAAAGGAACACTGAAGCTTTCTTT.

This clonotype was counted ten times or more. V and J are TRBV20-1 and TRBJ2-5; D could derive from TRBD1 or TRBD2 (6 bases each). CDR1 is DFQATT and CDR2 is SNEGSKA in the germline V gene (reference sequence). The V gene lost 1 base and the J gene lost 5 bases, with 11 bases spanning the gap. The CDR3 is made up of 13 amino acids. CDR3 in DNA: TGCAGTGCTAGAGTGCTAGGGGGGGAGACCCAGTACTTC. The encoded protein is CSARVLGGETQYF.

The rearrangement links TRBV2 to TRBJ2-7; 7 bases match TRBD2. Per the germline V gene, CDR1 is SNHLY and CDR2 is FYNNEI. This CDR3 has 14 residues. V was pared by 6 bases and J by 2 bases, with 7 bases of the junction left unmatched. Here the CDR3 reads CASRQGGTPYEQYF. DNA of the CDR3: TGTGCCAGCAGGCAGGGAGGGACCCCCTACGAGCAGTACTTC.

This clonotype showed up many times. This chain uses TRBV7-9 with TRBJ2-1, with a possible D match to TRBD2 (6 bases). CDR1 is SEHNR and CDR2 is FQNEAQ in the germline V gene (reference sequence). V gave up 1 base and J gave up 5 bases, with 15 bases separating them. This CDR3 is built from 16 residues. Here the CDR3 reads CASSLGQGGTDNEQFF. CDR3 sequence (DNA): TGTGCCAGCAGCTTAGGTCAGGGAGGTACGGACAATGAGCAGTTCTTC.

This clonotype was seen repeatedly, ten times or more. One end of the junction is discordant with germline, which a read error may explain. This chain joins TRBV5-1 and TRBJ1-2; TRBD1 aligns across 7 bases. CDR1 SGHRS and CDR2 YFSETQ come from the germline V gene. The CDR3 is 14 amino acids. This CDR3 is CASSLEGANYGYTF. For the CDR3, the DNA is TGTGCCAGCAGCTTAGAGGGGGCAAACTATGGCTACACCTTC.

The CDR3 DNA reads TGTGCCAGCCTAAGCCCGGCAGGAATCTATGGCTACACCTTC. Translation gives CASLSPAGIYGYTF. This chain links TRBV2 with TRBJ1-2; D not resolved. Trimming cost V 8 bases and J 4 bases, with 17 bases left between them. This CDR3 contains 14 residues. Germline V gene data show CDR1 as SNHLY and CDR2 as FYNNEI.

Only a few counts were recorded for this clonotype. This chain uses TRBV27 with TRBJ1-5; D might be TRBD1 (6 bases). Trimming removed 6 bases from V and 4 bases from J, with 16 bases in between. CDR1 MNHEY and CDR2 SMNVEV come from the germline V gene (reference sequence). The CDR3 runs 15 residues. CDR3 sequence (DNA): TGTGCCAGCAGAGAAAGACAGGCTCTAAATCAGCCCCAGCATTTT. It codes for CASRERQALNQPQHF.

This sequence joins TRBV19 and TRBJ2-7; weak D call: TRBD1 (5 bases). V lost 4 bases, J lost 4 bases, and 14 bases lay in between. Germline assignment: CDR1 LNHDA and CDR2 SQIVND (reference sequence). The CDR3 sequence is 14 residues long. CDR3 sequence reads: CASSNAGIPYEQYF. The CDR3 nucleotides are TGTGCCAGTAGTAACGCAGGGATCCCTTACGAGCAGTACTTC.

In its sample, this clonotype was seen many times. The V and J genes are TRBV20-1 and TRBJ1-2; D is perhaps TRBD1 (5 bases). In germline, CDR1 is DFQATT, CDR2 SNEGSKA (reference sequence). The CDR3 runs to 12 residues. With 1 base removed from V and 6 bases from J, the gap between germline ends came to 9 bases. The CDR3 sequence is CSARVGGDGYTF. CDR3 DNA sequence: TGCAGTGCTAGAGTGGGAGGGGATGGCTACACCTTC.

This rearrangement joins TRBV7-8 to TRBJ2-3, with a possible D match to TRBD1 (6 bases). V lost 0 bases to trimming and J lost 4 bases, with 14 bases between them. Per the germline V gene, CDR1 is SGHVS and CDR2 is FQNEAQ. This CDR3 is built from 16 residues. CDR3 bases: TGTGCCAGCAGCTTAGCTCCGGGCCAGGGGTCAGATACGCAGTATTTT. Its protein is CASSLAPGQGSDTQYF.

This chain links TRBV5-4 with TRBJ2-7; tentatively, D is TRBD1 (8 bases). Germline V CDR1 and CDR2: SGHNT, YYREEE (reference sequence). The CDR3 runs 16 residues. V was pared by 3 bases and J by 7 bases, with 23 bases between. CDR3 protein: CASSSRGGQGAGEQYF. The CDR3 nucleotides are TGTGCCAGCAGCTCCCGGGGAGGACAGGGAGCGGGAGAGCAGTACTTC.

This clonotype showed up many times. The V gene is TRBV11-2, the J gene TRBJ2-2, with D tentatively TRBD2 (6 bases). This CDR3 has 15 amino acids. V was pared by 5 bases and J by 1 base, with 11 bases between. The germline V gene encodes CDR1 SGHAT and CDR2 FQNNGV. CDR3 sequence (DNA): TGTGCCAGCAGCCCCGGGACTCTGAACACCGGGGAGCTGTTTTTT. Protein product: CASSPGTLNTGELFF.

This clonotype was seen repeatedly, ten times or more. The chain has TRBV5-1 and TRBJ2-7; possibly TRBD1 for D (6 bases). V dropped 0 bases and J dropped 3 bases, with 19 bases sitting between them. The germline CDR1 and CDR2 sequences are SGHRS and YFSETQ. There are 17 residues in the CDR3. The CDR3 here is CASSLGASTGQRYEQYF. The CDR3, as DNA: TGCGCCAGCAGCTTGGGCGCTTCGACGGGACAACGCTACGAGCAGTACTTC.

This chain's CDR3 is CASTEGSGNTIYF. The CDR3 DNA follows: TGTGCCAGCACCGAAGGGTCTGGAAACACCATATATTTT. This chain joins TRBV28 and TRBJ1-3; D gene uncertain. CDR1 MDHEN and CDR2 SYDVKM come from the germline V gene. Trimming pared 7 bases from V and 1 base from J, leaving 8 bases between. The CDR3 sequence is 13 residues long.

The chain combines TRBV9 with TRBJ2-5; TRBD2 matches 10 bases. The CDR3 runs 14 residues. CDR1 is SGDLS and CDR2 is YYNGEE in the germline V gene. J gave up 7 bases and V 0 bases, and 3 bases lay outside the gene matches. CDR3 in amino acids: CASSVGASGGTQYF. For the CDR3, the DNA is TGTGCCAGCAGCGTAGGGGCTAGCGGGGGGACCCAGTACTTC.

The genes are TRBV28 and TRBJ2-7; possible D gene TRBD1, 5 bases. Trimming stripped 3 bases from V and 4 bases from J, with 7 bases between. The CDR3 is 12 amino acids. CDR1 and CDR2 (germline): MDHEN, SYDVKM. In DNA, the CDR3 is TGTGCCAGCAGTTTGAAGGGGTACGAGCAGTACTTC. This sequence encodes CASSLKGYEQYF. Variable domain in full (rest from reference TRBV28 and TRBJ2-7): DVKVTQSSRYLVKRTGEKVFLECVQDMDHENMFWYRQDPGLGLRLIYFSYDVKMKEKGDIPEGYSVSREKKERFSLILESASTNQTSMYLCASSLKGYEQYFGPGTRLTVT.

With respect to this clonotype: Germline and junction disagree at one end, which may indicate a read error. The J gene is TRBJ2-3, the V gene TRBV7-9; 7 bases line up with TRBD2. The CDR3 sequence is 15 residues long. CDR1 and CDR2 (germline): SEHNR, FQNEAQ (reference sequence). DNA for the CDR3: TGTGCCGGCAGCTCGAGCGGAGCGGGGACAGATACGCAGTATTTT. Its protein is CAGSSSGAGTDTQYF.